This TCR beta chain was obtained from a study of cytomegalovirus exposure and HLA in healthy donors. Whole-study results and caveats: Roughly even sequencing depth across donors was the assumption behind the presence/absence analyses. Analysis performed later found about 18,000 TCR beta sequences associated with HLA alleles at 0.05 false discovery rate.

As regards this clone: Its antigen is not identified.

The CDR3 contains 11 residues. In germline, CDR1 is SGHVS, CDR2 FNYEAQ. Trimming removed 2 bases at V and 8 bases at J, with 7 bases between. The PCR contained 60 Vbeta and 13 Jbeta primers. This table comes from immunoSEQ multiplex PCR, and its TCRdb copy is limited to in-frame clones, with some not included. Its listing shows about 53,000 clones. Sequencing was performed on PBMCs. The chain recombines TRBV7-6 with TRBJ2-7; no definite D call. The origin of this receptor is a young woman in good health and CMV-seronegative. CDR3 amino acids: CASSLSTQQYF. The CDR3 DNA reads TGTGCCAGCAGCTTAAGCACCCAGCAGTACTTC. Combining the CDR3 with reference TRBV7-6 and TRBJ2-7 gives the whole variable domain GAGVSQSPRYKVTKRGQDVALRCDPISGHVSLYWYRQALGQGPEFLTYFNYEAQQDKSGLPNDRFSAERPEGSISTLTIQRTEQRDSAMYRCASSLSTQQYFGPGTRLTVT.